These T cell receptor beta chains were read from a single sample in a study of blood T cell repertoires in COVID-19. Only in-frame clones appear in the TCRdb table, and some are missing; sequencing was by immunoSEQ multiplex PCR. This sample yields some 380,000 clones, of which about 87% are seen a single time; 1.3% belongs to the top ten. Sequencing was done on a sample of PBMCs or T cells enriched from blood (not recorded which). These receptors were taken from a man in his thirties or forties who had recovered from COVID-19. CDR3s include the opening cysteine and the closing phenylalanine or tryptophan. The D gene is left open where the match is weak. The size of a clone is reported for some rows only, either as once, few or many, or as a class for expanded clones.

TRBJ1-6 | - | TRBD1 | TRBV19 | CASSAPGGNSPLHF | TGTGCCAGTAGTGCTCCAGGGGGTAATTCACCCCTCCACTTT
TRBJ2-2 | - | - | TRBV7-2 | CASSLSQTYTGELFF | TGTGCCAGCAGCTTAAGTCAGACTTACACCGGGGAGCTGTTTTTT
TRBJ1-1 | - | - | TRBV12-3/TRBV12-4 | CASSLRRNTEAFF | TGTGCCAGCAGTTTAAGGAGGAACACTGAAGCTTTCTTT
TRBJ1-1 | - | - | TRBV12-3/TRBV12-4 | CASSLLWNTEAFF | TGTGCCAGCAGTTTACTCTGGAACACTGAAGCTTTCTTT
TRBJ2-7 | - | - | TRBV30 | CAWSMRGLKAPYF | TGTGCCTGGAGTATGCGGGGACTTAAGGCCCCGTACTTC
TRBJ1-6 | - | TRBD1 | TRBV5-1 | CASSLEPGGNSPLHF | TGCGCCAGCAGCTTGGAGCCAGGGGGCAATTCACCCCTCCACTTT
TRBJ2-7 | few | - | TRBV10-2 | CASSQKYEQYF | TGCGCCAGCAGCCAGAAGTACGAGCAGTACTTC
TRBJ2-7 | - | TRBD1 | TRBV5-6 | CASSPPGQGYEQYF | TGTGCCAGCAGCCCTCCGGGACAGGGCTACGAGCAGTACTTC
TRBJ2-5 | - | TRBD1 | TRBV28 | CASSPGTGKEETQYF | TGTGCCAGCAGTCCGGGGACAGGGAAAGAAGAGACCCAGTACTTC
TRBJ1-2 | - | - | TRBV7-9 | CASSLAGQLWGYTF | TGTGCCAGCAGCTTAGCCGGTCAACTGTGGGGCTACACCTTC
TRBJ2-2 | - | TRBD2 | TRBV29-1 | CSLAGENTGELFF | TGCAGTTTAGCGGGGGAGAACACCGGGGAGCTGTTTTTT
TRBJ2-1 | - | - | TRBV10-1 | CASSVGQGSYNEQFF | TGCGCCAGCAGCGTCGGCCAGGGGTCCTACAATGAGCAGTTCTTC
TRBJ1-5 | - | - | TRBV4-1 | CASRGGLRQPQHF | TGCGCCAGCAGGGGGGGGCTAAGGCAGCCCCAGCATTTT
TRBJ2-6 | - | - | TRBV19 | CASNSGANVLTF | TGTGCCAGCAACTCTGGGGCCAACGTCCTGACTTTC
TRBJ1-1 | - | - | TRBV10-3 | CAITGGALTEAFF | TGTGCCATCACCGGGGGGGCGCTTACTGAAGCTTTCTTT
TRBJ1-4 | - | - | TRBV6-6 | CASSYRGLNEKLFF | TGTGCCAGCAGTTACAGGGGCCTTAATGAAAAACTGTTTTTT
TRBJ1-1 | - | TRBD1 | TRBV4-1 | CASSQVGTENTEAFF | TGCGCCAGCAGCCAAGTAGGGACAGAAAACACTGAAGCTTTCTTT
TRBJ1-3 | - | - | TRBV15 | CATSRGIIQGVSGNTIYF | TGTGCCACCAGCAGAGGGATTATTCAGGGTGTCTCTGGAAACACCATATATTTT
TRBJ1-3 | - | - | TRBV4-3 | CASSQDLILSGNTIYF | TGCGCCAGCAGCCAAGATCTAATCCTCTCTGGAAACACCATATATTTT
TRBJ2-7 | - | TRBD1 | TRBV4-2 | CASSPRDRVLDEQYF | TGTGCCAGCAGCCCCAGGGACAGGGTCCTCGACGAGCAGTACTTC
TRBJ1-1 | - | TRBD1 | TRBV19 | CASSAGGRNTEAFF | TGTGCCAGTAGTGCAGGGGGGAGGAACACTGAAGCTTTCTTT
TRBJ2-7 | - | - | TRBV5-1 | CASSGGLGNEQYF | TGCGCCAGCAGCGGGGGCCTGGGGAACGAGCAGTACTTC
TRBJ1-2 | - | - | TRBV18 | CASSPGSDYGYTF | TGTGCCAGCTCGCCGGGATCCGACTATGGCTACACCTTC
TRBJ2-5 | - | - | TRBV4-3 | CASSQDQGNQETQYF | TGCGCCAGCAGCCAAGACCAGGGTAACCAGGAGACCCAGTACTTC
TRBJ2-2 | once | - | TRBV11-2 | CASSETGTGELFF | TGTGCCAGCAGCGAAACAGGGACCGGGGAGCTGTTTTTT
TRBJ2-7 | - | TRBD2 | TRBV18 | CASSPREAGNEQYF | TGTGCCAGCTCACCTCGGGAGGCGGGAAACGAGCAGTACTTC
TRBJ1-2 | - | TRBD1 | TRBV6-5 | CASRTTGGARGYTF | TGTGCCAGCAGAACCACAGGGGGCGCAAGGGGCTACACCTTC
TRBJ1-3 | - | TRBD1 | TRBV10-3 | CAISDRGSGNTIYF | TGTGCCATCAGCGACAGGGGCTCTGGAAACACCATATATTTT
TRBJ1-2 | - | TRBD1 | TRBV10-3 | CAIRDHRGDSYGYTF | TGTGCCATCAGGGATCACAGGGGTGATAGCTATGGCTACACCTTC